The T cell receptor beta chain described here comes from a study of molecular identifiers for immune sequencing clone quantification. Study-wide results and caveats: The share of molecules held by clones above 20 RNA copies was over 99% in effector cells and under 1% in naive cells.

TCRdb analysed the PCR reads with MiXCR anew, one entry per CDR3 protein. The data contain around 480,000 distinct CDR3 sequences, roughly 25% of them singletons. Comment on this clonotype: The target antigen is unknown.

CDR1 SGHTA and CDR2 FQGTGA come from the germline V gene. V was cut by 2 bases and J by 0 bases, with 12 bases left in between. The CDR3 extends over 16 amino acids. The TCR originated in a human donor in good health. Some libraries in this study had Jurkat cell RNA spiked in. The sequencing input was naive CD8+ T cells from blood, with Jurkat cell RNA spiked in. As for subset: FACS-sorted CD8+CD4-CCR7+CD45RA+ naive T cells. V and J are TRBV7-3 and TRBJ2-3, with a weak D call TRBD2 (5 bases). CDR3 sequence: CASSLYSSGSTDTQYF. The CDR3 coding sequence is TGTGCCAGCAGCTTATATTCGAGCGGTAGCACAGATACGCAGTATTTT.